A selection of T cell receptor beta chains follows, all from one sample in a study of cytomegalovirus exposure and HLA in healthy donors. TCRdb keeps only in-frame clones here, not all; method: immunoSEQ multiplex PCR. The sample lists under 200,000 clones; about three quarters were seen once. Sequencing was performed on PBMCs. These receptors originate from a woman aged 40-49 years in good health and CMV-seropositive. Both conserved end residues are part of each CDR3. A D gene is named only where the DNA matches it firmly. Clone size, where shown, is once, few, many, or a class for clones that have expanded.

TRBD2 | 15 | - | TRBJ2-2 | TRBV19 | TGTGCCAGTAACGGACTAGCGGCGAACACCGGGGAGCTGTTTTTT | CASNGLAANTGELFF
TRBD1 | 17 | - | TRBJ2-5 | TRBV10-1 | TGCGCCAGCAGTGAGTCTCCGCCGGGACAGGGGGAGGGGACCCAGTACTTC | CASSESPPGQGEGTQYF
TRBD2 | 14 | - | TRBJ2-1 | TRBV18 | TGTGCCAGCTCTGCCGGCGGGAGCTACAATGAGCAGTTCTTC | CASSAGGSYNEQFF
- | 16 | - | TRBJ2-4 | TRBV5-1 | TGCGCCAGCAGCTTGGGGACAGCCCAAGCCAAAAACATTCAGTACTTC | CASSLGTAQAKNIQYF
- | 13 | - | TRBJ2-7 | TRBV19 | TGTGCCACCCAAGGAAGACTGGGGGGCGAGCAGTACTTC | CATQGRLGGEQYF
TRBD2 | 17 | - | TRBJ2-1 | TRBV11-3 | TGTGCCAGCAGTCCCCGGATTAGCGGGTTAGAGTACAATGAGCAGTTCTTC | CASSPRISGLEYNEQFF
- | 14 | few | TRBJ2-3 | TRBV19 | TGTGCCAGTAGTATTGCGGGGAGCACAGATACGCAGTATTTT | CASSIAGSTDTQYF
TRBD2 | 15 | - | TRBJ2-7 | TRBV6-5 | TGTGCCAGCAGTTACCGCAGCGGGGGGGCTTACGAGCAGTACTTC | CASSYRSGGAYEQYF
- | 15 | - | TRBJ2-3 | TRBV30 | TGTGCCTGGAATTTGCGGGCAACGAGCACAGATACGCAGTATTTT | CAWNLRATSTDTQYF
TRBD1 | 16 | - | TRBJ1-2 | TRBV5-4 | TGTGCCAGCAGCTCTCAACAGGGACAGGGGGCCTATGGCTACACCTTC | CASSSQQGQGAYGYTF
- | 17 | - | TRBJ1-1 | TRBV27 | TGTGCCAGCAGTTTTTATTGGACAGAGGTAGAGGACACTGAAGCTTTCTTT | CASSFYWTEVEDTEAFF
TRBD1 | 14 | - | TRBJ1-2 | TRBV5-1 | TGCGCCAGCTCAACAGGGGGGAGCAACTATGGCTACACCTTC | CASSTGGSNYGYTF
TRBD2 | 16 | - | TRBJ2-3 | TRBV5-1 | TGCGCCAGCAGCCTGGTCGGACTAGCGGGACAAGATACGCAGTATTTT | CASSLVGLAGQDTQYF
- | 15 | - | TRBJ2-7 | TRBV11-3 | TGTGCCAGCAGCCAATCCGGACTTTCCGACTACGAGCAGTACTTC | CASSQSGLSDYEQYF
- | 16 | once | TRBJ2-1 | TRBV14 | TGTGCCAGCAGCCAATGGGCCGGGAGCTCCTACAATGAGCAGTTCTTC | CASSQWAGSSYNEQFF
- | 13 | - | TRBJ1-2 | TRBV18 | TGTGCCAGCTCACCACCTGGTGGAGTTGGCTACACCTTC | CASSPPGGVGYTF
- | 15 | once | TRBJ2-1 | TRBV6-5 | TGTGCCAGCAGTTTAGCGAGAAGCTCCTACAATGAGCAGTTCTTC | CASSLARSSYNEQFF
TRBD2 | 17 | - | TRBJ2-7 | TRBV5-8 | TGTGCCAGCAGCAAAGGACTAGCGGGGGTTAGCTCCTACGAGCAGTACTTC | CASSKGLAGVSSYEQYF
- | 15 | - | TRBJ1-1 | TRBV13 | TGTGCCAGCAGCTTAATCCCTTTTATGAACACTGAAGCTTTCTTT | CASSLIPFMNTEAFF
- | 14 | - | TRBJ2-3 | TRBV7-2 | TGTGCCAGCAGTCGCGACAGGAATACAGATACGCAGTATTTT | CASSRDRNTDTQYF
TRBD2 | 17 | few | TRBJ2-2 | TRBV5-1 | TGCGCCAGCAGCTTCATAGCGGGAGTTTCGGGCACCGGGGAGCTGTTTTTT | CASSFIAGVSGTGELFF
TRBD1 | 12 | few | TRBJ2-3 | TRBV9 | TGTGCCAGCAGCGGGACAGGGCGGGCGCAGTATTTT | CASSGTGRAQYF
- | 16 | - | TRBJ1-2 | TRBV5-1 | TGCGCCAGCAGCTTTACCACAGGGTCTTTGGGCTATGGCTACACCTTC | CASSFTTGSLGYGYTF
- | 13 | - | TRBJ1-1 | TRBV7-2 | TGTGCCAGCAGCTTAGGAAATTCGGCAGGGGCTTTCTTT | CASSLGNSAGAFF
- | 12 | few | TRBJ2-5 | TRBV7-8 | TGTGCCAGCAGCTCCCATCAAGAGACCCAGTACTTC | CASSSHQETQYF
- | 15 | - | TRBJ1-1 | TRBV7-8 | TGTGCCAGCAGCTTTGATGCGGGAATGAACACTGAAGCTTTCTTT | CASSFDAGMNTEAFF
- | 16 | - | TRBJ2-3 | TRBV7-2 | TGTGCCAGCAGCTTAGAACGGCGGGGTGGCACAGATACGCAGTATTTT | CASSLERRGGTDTQYF
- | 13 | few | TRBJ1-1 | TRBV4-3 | TGCGCCAGCAGCTACCGGTTGAACACTGAAGCTTTCTTT | CASSYRLNTEAFF
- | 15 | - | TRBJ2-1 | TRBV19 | TGTGCCAGTAGTATAGGTCCAGGCTCCTACAATGAGCAGTTCTTC | CASSIGPGSYNEQFF
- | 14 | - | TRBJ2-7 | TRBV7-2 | TGTGCCAGCAGCTTAGTGGGGGCGGGGGACGAGCAGTACTTC | CASSLVGAGDEQYF
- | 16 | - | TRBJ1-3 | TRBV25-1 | TGTGCCAGCAGTGGGAATACAGTGATCTCTGGAAACACCATATATTTT | CASSGNTVISGNTIYF
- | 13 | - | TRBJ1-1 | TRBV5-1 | TGCGCCAGCAGCTTGCAGGGGTCCACTGAAGCTTTCTTT | CASSLQGSTEAFF
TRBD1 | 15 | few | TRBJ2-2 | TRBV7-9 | TGTGCCAGCAGCCGTGGACAGGGTAGCACCGGGGAGCTGTTTTTT | CASSRGQGSTGELFF
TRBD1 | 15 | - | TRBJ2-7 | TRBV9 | TGTGCCAGCAGCCCAAGAGGGACAGACACCTACGAGCAGTACTTC | CASSPRGTDTYEQYF
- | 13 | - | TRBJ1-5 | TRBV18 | TGTGCCAGCTCACTAGGGGAGGATCAGCCCCAGCATTTT | CASSLGEDQPQHF
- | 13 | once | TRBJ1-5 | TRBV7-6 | TGTGCCAGCAGCTTAGGTCTTAGACAGCCCCAGCATTTT | CASSLGLRQPQHF
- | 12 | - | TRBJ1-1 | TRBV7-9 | - | CASSFFGGGTFF
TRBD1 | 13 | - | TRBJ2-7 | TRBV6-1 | TGTGCCAGCAGGATAGGACAGGACTACGAGCAGTACTTC | CASRIGQDYEQYF
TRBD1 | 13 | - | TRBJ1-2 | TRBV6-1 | TGTGCCAGCAGTGCCCGACAGGGGTATGGCTACACCTTC | CASSARQGYGYTF
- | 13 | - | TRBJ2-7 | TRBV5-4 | TGTGCCAGCAGCTTGATGGGGGGAAACGAGCAGTACTTC | CASSLMGGNEQYF
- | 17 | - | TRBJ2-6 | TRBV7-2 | TGTGCCAGCAGCTTATCAGGTACAGGGCCCGGGGCCAACGTCCTGACTTTC | CASSLSGTGPGANVLTF
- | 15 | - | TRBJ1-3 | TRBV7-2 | TGTGCCAGCAGCCACGACGGGAGATCTGGAAACACCATATATTTT | CASSHDGRSGNTIYF
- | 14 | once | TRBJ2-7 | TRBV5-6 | TGTGCCAGCAGCTCACCAGGAGGACCCTACGAGCAGTACTTC | CASSSPGGPYEQYF
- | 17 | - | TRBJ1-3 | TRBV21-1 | TGTGCCAGCAGCCCCCCACCGACAGGGACGTGCGGAAACACCATATATTTT | CASSPPPTGTCGNTIYF
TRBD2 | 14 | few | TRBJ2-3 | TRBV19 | TGTGCCAGTAGTATTAGCGGGAGGGGAGATACGCAGTATTTT | CASSISGRGDTQYF
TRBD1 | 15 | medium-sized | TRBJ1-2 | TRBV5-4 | TGTGCCAGCAGCTCTTCCTCCGGGACAGCTTATGGCTACACCTTC | CASSSSSGTAYGYTF
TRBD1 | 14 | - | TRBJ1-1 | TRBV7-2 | TGTGCCAGCAGGATAGGACAGGGTGGGGGTGAAGCTTTCTTT | CASRIGQGGGEAFF
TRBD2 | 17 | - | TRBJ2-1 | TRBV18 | TGTGCCAGCTCACCCGGACTAGCGGGGAGCGGTTACAATGAGCAGTTCTTC | CASSPGLAGSGYNEQFF
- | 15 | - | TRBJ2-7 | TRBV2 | TGTGCCAGCAGTGAAGCGCTTGGCAGAGCGAAAGGGCAGTACTTC | CASSEALGRAKGQYF
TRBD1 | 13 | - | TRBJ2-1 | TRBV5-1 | TGCGCCAGCAGCTCACAGGGGGGCCATGAGCAGTTCTTC | CASSSQGGHEQFF
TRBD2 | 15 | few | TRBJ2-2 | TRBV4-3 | TGCGCCAGCAGCTCGGGGGGGGAGGTAACCGGGGAGCTGTTTTTT | CASSSGGEVTGELFF
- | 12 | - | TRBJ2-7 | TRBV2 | TGTGCCAGCAGTGATGAGGGCAGCGAGCAGTACTTC | CASSDEGSEQYF
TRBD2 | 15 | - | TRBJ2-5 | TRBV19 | TGTGCCAGTAGTATGACTAGCGGGATAGGAGAGACCCAGTACTTC | CASSMTSGIGETQYF
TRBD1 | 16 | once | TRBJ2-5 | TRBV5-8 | TGTGCCAGCAGCTTGGGGTCCGGGACAGGGTACGAGACCCAGTACTTC | CASSLGSGTGYETQYF